The clone carrying this T cell receptor beta chain was counted between two and nine times. Authors' analysis steps: The assay estimated nucleated cells by amplifying reference gene primers. TCRdb's table, derived via immunoSEQ multiplex PCR, lists solely in-frame clones and lacks some. V and J calls and clone size follow that table, whereas D and trimming were derived from the DNA. The table includes approximately 270,000 clones, about 91% detected once. Trimming took off 3 bases at V and 7 bases at J, with 16 bases between the two ends. The germline V gene has CDR1 SNHLY and CDR2 FYNNEI. CDR3 length: 15 amino acids. The data were obtained in a study of blood T cell repertoires in COVID-19. Overall study: There were acute and convalescent COVID-19 samples, and they came from the United States, Italy and Spain. PBMCs, B-cell-depleted T cells, or T cells were the source of the cDNA or gDNA that made up the material.

The genes are TRBV2 and TRBJ1-5; unclear D gene. Sequences were obtained from peripheral blood. The clonotype originates from a woman in her thirties with COVID-19, enrolled during active disease. The CDR3 spells CASSDKAEVGQPQHF. CDR3 nucleotide sequence: TGTGCCAGCAGTGATAAGGCCGAAGTGGGCCAGCCCCAGCATTTT.